This T cell receptor (beta chain) originates from a study of blood T cell repertoires in COVID-19. Germline-derived CDR1 and CDR2 are SGHDT and YYEEEE. CDR3 length equals 16 residues. In regard to this clone: An end of the junction does not agree with germline; a read error may underlie this.

Profiled with immunoSEQ multiplex PCR; TCRdb holds only in-frame clones, not every one. The sample holds 400,000 or so clones, roughly 89% seen once. This sequence joins TRBV5-6 and TRBJ2-3; D is possibly TRBD2 (7 bases). The source material was peripheral blood. The clonotype comes from a young man with COVID-19, enrolled during active disease. The chain's CDR3 is CASCLGGGLSTDTQYF. As DNA, the CDR3 is TGTGCCAGCTGCTTAGGGGGAGGGCTGAGCACAGATACGCAGTATTTT.